The subject of this entry is one T cell receptor beta chain. Germline CDR1 reads SGHRS; CDR2 reads YFSETQ. The CDR3 sequence is 15 residues long. Trimming removed 4 bases from V and 2 bases from J; junction bases left unmatched: 5. Sequencing used immunoSEQ multiplex PCR; TCRdb keeps in-frame clones, though not all of them. The table lists 35,000 to 55,000 clones, 90% of them singletons. The sample is drawn from a study of T cell changes during pregnancy in multiple sclerosis. The sample was CD4+ T cells from peripheral blood mononuclear cells, taken before pregnancy. This clonotype was sampled from a female donor with multiple sclerosis, enrolled in a pregnancy study. V is TRBV5-1 and J is TRBJ2-3; 9 nucleotides match TRBD2. The CDR3, as DNA: TGCGCCAGCAGCACGCTAGCGGGGATCACAGATACGCAGTATTTT. Translating gives CASSTLAGITDTQYF.